The 12 T cell receptor beta chains given below trace back to one sample, sequenced in a study of shared clonotypes between healthy human individuals. Naive CD8 populations comprised CD45RO-negative cells positively selected for CCR7, excluding terminally differentiated effector memory CD45RA+ cells. Using immunoSEQ multiplex PCR, the repertoire was profiled, and TCRdb retains in-frame clones only, with some absent. The table has about 590,000 clones, nearly 97% seen once. Sequenced input: naive CD8+ T cells sorted from blood. The receptors shown here come from a woman aged 25 to 39 in good health.

As DNA, the CDR3 is TGTGCCAGCAGTTTCGGGCCGCTTTTCTTC. It is translated as CASSFGPLFF. The rearrangement links TRBV28 to TRBJ2-1; D not resolved. This CDR3 has 10 residues. V shed 3 bases and J shed 16 bases, with 10 bases lying between them. Germline CDR1 and CDR2: MDHEN and SYDVKM.

The chain combines TRBV5-5 with TRBJ2-7, with a weak D call TRBD2 (6 bases). CDR3 size: 15 residues. Trimming left V 1 base short and J 1 base short, with 12 bases between. Germline CDR1 reads SGHKS; CDR2 reads YYEKEE (reference sequence). The CDR3 region is CASSLNGGGSYEQYF. CDR3 in DNA: TGTGCCAGCAGCTTGAATGGTGGAGGGTCCTACGAGCAGTACTTC.

The rearrangement links TRBV2 to TRBJ1-2, with 7 bases aligning to TRBD1. Looked up from germline, CDR1 is SNHLY and CDR2 is FYNNEI. V was pared by 6 bases and J by 6 bases, with 4 bases of the junction left unmatched. The length of the CDR3 is 12 residues. Written as DNA, the CDR3 is TGTGCCAGCAGGGGGACAGTCAATGGCTACACCTTC. Translating gives CASRGTVNGYTF.

The chain carries TRBV19 and TRBJ2-1; D gene uncertain. Germline V CDR1 and CDR2: LNHDA, SQIVND (reference sequence). V was cut by 5 bases and J by 0 bases, with 5 bases left in between. This CDR3 is 13 amino acids long. The CDR3 spells CASSQSSYNEQFF. CDR3 nucleotides: TGTGCCAGTAGTCAGAGCTCCTACAATGAGCAGTTCTTC.

The chain is built from TRBV4-1 and TRBJ2-7; no definite D call. Looked up from germline, CDR1 is MGHRA and CDR2 is YSYEKL. The CDR3 has 13 residues. Trimming removed 4 bases from V and 3 bases from J, with 10 bases in between. The CDR3 is CASSPAVYYEQYF. The CDR3 nucleotides read TGCGCCAGCAGCCCAGCAGTCTACTACGAGCAGTACTTC.

This clone has a handful of counts. The chain has TRBV14 and TRBJ2-7; TRBD1 matches 10 bases. Germline V lookup: CDR1 SGHDN, CDR2 FVKESK. J was trimmed by 3 bases and V by 5 bases; bases with no gene match: 4. The CDR3 extends over 14 amino acids. CDR3 sequence: CASSYGTGVYEQYF. As DNA, the CDR3 is TGTGCCAGCAGCTACGGGACAGGGGTCTACGAGCAGTACTTC.

This clone was seen once. This rearrangement joins TRBV2 to TRBJ2-7; tentative D call: TRBD2 (5 bases). V dropped 3 bases and J dropped 0 bases, with 15 bases sitting between them. This CDR3 comprises 16 residues. Germline CDR1 SNHLY, CDR2 FYNNEI. The chain's CDR3 is CASSEESGLSSYEQYF. In DNA, the CDR3 is TGTGCCAGCAGTGAGGAATCTGGACTGAGCTCCTACGAGCAGTACTTC. Full variable domain (remainder filled in from reference TRBV2 and TRBJ2-7): EPEVTQTPSHQVTQMGQEVILRCVPISNHLYFYWYRQILGQKVEFLVSFYNNEISEKSEIFDDQFSVERPDGSNFTLKIRSTKLEDSAMYFCASSEESGLSSYEQYFGPGTRLTVT.

The CDR3, as DNA: TGCAGCGTTCAGGGGGGTAACCAGGCCTACGAGCAGTACTTC. Its protein product is CSVQGGNQAYEQYF. The chain couples TRBV29-1 to TRBJ2-7, with a possible D match to TRBD1 (7 bases). The V end was cut by 5 bases, the J end by 2 bases, with 16 bases between. CDR1 and CDR2 (germline): SQVTM, ANQGSEA. CDR3 length: 14 amino acids.

This CDR3 is CASSPQREAPNEQFF. CDR3 in DNA: TGTGCCAGCAGCCCCCAGCGGGAGGCCCCCAATGAGCAGTTCTTC. The chain joins TRBV9 to TRBJ2-1; TRBD2 matches 9 bases. J gave up 6 bases and V 4 bases, and 8 bases lay outside the gene matches. Germline-derived CDR1 and CDR2 are SGDLS and YYNGEE. The CDR3 contains 15 residues.

V usage is TRBV6-5 and J usage is TRBJ2-5, with D uncertain. Germline lookup yields CDR1 MNHEY and CDR2 SVGAGI. V was pared by 10 bases and J by 2 bases, with 5 bases between. The CDR3 consists of 10 residues. This CDR3 reads CATLQETQYF. DNA for the CDR3: TGTGCCACCTTACAAGAGACCCAGTACTTC.

The chain uses TRBV6-5 and TRBJ2-1; 7 bases fit TRBD2. CDR1 and CDR2 (germline): MNHEY, SVGAGI. CDR3 length equals 15 residues. J was trimmed by 5 bases and V by 7 bases; bases with no gene match: 11. Here the CDR3 reads CASTHLAGVDNEQFF. The DNA of the CDR3 is TGTGCCAGCACTCACCTTGCGGGAGTAGACAATGAGCAGTTCTTC.

The chain joins TRBV1 to TRBJ2-7; the table's D call TRBD2 went unverified against the DNA. TRBV1 counts as a pseudogene. The CDR3 loop spans 18 amino acids. The CDR3 DNA is TGCACCAGCAGCCAAGAGGTTCTAGGACTAGAAACGTTCCACGAGCAGTACTTC. It is translated as CTSSQEVLGLETFHEQYF.